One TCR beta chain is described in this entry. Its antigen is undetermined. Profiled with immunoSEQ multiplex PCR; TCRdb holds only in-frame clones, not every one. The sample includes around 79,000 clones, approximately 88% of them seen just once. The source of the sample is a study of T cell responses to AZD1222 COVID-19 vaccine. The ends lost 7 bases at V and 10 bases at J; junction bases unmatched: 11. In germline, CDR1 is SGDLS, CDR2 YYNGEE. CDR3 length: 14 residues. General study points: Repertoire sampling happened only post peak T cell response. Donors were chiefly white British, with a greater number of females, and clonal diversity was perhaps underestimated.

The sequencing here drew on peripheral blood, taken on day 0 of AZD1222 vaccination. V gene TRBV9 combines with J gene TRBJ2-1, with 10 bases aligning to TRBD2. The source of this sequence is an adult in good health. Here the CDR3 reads CASSSGSVPWEQFF. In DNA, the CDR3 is TGTGCCAGCTCTAGCGGGAGCGTTCCATGGGAGCAGTTCTTC.